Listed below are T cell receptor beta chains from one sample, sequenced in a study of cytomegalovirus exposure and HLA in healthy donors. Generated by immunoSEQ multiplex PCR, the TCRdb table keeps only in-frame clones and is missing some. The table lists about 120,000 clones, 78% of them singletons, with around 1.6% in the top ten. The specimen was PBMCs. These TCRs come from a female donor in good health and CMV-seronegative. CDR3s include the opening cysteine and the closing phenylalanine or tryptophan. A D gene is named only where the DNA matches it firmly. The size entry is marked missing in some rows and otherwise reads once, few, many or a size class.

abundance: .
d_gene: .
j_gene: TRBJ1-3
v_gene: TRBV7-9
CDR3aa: CATQTGGANTIYF
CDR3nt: TGTGCCACCCAGACGGGGGGAGCAAACACCATATATTTT

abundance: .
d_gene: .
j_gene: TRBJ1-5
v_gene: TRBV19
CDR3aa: CASSLRIDNQPQHF
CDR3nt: TGTGCCAGTAGTCTCCGTATAGACAATCAGCCCCAGCATTTT

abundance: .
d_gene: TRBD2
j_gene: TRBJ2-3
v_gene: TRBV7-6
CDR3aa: CASSLGAGTTADTQYF
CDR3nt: TGTGCCAGCAGCTTAGGGGCTGGGACTACCGCAGATACGCAGTATTTT

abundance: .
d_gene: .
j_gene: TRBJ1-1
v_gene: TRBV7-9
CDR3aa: CASSHSQGIPTEAFF
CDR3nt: TGTGCCAGCAGCCATAGTCAGGGGATCCCCACTGAAGCTTTCTTT

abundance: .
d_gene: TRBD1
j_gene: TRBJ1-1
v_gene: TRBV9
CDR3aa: CASSVYPRGPTEAFF
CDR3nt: TGTGCCAGCAGCGTTTACCCAAGGGGGCCCACTGAAGCTTTCTTT

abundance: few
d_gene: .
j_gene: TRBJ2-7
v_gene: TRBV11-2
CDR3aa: CASSPVSRVTYEQYF
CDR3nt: TGTGCCAGCAGCCCCGTGAGTCGGGTCACCTACGAGCAGTACTTC

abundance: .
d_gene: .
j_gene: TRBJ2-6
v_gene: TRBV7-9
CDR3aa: CASSLSAAGANGLTF
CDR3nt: TGTGCCAGCAGCTTGTCGGCGGCTGGGGCCAACGGCCTGACTTTC

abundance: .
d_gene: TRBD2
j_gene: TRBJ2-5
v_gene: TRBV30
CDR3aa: CAGTAGGQETQYF
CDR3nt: TGTGCCGGTACAGCGGGAGGGCAAGAGACCCAGTACTTC

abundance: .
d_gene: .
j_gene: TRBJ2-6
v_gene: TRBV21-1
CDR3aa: CASSRPRGANVLTF
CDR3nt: TGTGCCAGCAGCCGCCCCAGGGGGGCCAACGTCCTGACTTTC

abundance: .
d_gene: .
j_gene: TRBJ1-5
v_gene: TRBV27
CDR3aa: CASSLSEAGPQHF
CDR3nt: TGTGCCAGCAGTTTATCGGAGGCAGGGCCCCAGCATTTT

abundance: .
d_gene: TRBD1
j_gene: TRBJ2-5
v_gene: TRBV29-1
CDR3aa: CSVVGTGNRRETQYF
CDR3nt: TGCAGCGTTGTTGGGACAGGGAACAGGCGAGAGACCCAGTACTTC

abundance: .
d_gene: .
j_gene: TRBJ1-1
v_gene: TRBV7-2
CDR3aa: CASSHGILNTEAFF
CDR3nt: TGTGCCAGCAGTCACGGGATATTGAACACTGAAGCTTTCTTT

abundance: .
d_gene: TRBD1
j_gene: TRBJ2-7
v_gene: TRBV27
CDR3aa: CASSLRPGTGGEGITYEQYF
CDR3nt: TGTGCCAGCAGTTTACGACCCGGGACAGGGGGCGAAGGGATCACCTACGAGCAGTACTTC

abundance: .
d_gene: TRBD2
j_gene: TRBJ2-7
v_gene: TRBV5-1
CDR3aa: CASSLKGLAGGSYEQYF
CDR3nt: TGCGCCAGCAGCCTCAAGGGACTAGCGGGAGGGTCCTACGAGCAGTACTTC

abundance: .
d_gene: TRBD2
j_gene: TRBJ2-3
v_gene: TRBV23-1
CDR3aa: CASSQSGGLAARTDTQYF
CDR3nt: TGCGCCAGCAGTCAATCCGGGGGACTAGCGGCTCGCACAGATACGCAGTATTTT

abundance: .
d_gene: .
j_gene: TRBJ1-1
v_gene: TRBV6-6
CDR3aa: CASSPGDLNTEAFF
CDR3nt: TGTGCCAGCAGCCCCGGGGACTTGAACACTGAAGCTTTCTTT

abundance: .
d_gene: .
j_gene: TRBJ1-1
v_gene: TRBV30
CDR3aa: CAWSGVWSNTEAFF
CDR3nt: TGTGCCTGGAGTGGGGTTTGGAGTAACACTGAAGCTTTCTTT